The TCR beta chain described here comes from a study of beta chain features in type 1 diabetes. Turning to the study itself: Healthy donors and patients showed comparable age, gender and cell yields.

Reverse transcription of all isolated RNA meant that expressed TCRB transcripts were sequenced. TCRdb's copy holds only in-frame clones and misses some; the assay was immunoSEQ multiplex PCR. The sample includes around 260,000 clones, roughly 20% seen only once; the top ten take 0.028%. Cells sorted by CD45RO/CCR7/CD25/CD127/CD95/CD27 comprised CD4+ naive, central memory, regulatory and stem cell-like memory cells. Populations isolated by sorting all had purity greater than 95%. To note about this clone: Its specificity is not known.

This CDR3 spans 14 amino acids. The V gene's germline CDR1 is SGHTA and CDR2 FQGTGA. Trimming left V 2 bases short and J 0 bases short, with 8 bases between. Study results and limitations: Shortening of TCRB CDR3s, moderate but significant, appeared in all four CD4+ subsets of Type 1 diabetes patients. In the patient group, naive, central memory and Treg TCRB repertoires seemed more alike than in the healthy donor group.

The clonotype was recovered from a woman between 40 and 50 years old with type 1 diabetes. The chain is built from TRBV7-3 and TRBJ2-7, with D possibly TRBD1 on 5 matching bases. The sample consisted of naive CD4+ T cells from blood. CDR3 bases: TGTGCCAGCAGCTTACAGGGCGGCTCCTACGAGCAGTACTTC. Its protein product is CASSLQGGSYEQYF.